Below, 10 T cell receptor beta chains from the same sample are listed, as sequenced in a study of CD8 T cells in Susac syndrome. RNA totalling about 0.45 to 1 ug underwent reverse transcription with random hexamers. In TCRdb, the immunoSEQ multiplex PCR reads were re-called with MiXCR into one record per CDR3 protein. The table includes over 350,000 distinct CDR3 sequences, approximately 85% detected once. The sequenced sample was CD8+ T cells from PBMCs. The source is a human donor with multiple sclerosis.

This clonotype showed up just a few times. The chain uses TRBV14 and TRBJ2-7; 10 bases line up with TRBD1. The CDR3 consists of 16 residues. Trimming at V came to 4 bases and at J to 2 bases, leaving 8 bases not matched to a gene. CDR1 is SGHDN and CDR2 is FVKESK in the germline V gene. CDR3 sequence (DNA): TGTGCCAGCAGCCCCGAAGGGGGACAGGGGACCTACGAGCAGTACTTC. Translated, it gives CASSPEGGQGTYEQYF.

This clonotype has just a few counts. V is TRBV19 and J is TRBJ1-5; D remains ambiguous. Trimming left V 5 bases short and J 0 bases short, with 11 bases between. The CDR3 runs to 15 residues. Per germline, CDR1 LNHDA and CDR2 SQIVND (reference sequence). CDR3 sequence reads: CASSLTSYSNQPQHF. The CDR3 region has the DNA TGTGCCAGTAGTTTGACATCTTATAGCAATCAGCCCCAGCATTTT.

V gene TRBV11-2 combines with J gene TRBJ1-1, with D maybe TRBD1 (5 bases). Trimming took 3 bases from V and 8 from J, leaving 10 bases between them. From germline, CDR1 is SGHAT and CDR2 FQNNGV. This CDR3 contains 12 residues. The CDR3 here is CASSLLQVEAFF. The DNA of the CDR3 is TGTGCCAGCAGCTTGTTACAGGTCGAAGCTTTCTTT.

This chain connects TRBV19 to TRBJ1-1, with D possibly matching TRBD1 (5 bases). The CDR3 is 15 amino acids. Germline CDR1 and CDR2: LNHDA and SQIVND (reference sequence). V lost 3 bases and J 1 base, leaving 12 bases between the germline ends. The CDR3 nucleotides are TGTGCCAGTAGTATCGTCCAGGGAGGGAACACTGAAGCTTTCTTT. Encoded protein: CASSIVQGGNTEAFF.

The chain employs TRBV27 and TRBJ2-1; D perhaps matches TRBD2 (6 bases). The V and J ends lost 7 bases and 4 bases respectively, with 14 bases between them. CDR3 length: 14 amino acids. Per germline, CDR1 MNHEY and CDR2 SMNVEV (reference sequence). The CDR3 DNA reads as TGTGCCAGCACCCGACTAGAAAGTTACAATGAGCAGTTCTTC. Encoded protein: CASTRLESYNEQFF.

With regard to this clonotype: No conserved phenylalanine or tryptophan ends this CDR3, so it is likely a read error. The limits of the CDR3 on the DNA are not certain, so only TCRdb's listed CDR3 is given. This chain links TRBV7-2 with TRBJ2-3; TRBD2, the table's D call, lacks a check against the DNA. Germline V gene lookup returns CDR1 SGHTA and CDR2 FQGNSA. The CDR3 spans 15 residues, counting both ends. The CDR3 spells CASSPLAGGADTQFC.

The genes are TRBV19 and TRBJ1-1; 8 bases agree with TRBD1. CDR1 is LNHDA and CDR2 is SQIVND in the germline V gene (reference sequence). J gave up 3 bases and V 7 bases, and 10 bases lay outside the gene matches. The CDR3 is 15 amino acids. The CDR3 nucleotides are TGTGCCAGTAAGCAATTCCAGGGGGCCCACACTGAAGCTTTCTTT. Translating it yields CASKQFQGAHTEAFF.

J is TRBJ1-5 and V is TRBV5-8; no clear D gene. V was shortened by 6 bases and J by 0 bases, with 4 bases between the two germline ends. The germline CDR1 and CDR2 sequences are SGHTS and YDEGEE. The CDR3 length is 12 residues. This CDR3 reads CASTISNQPQHF. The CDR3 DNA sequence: TGTGCCAGCACCATTAGCAATCAGCCCCAGCATTTT.

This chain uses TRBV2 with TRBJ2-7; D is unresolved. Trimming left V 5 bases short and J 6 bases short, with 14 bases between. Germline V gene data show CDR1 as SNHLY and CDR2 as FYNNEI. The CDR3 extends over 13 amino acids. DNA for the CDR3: TGTGCCAGCAGTATGGACCTCGCTCTCGAGCAGTACTTC. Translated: CASSMDLALEQYF.

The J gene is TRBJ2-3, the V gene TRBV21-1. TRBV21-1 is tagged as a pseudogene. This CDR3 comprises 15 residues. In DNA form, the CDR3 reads TGTGCCAGCAGCAAAGAGGGAAGAACCACAGATACGCAGTATTTT. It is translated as CASSKEGRTTDTQYF.